This TCR beta chain originates from a study of neoadjuvant anti-PD-1 for oral cavity cancer. Overall study context: Before surgery, most patients got three to four biweekly 3 mg/kg nivolumab doses. Findings of the study overall: Pretreatment Treg/Th17 ratio correlated inversely with post-treatment tumor clonality.

Sequencing used immunoSEQ multiplex PCR; TCRdb keeps in-frame clones, though not all of them. The sample includes around 14,000 clones, approximately 69% seen only once; the top ten take approximately 2.9%. This clone was counted only a few times. Antigen specificity is unknown. The length of the CDR3 is 14 residues. Germline-derived CDR1 and CDR2 are MNHEY and SMNVEV (reference sequence). V was shortened by 3 bases and J by 1 base, with 4 bases between the two germline ends. Time point described: after neoadjuvant nivolumab, at surgical resection. The V gene is TRBV27, the J gene TRBJ2-6; no firm D call. Specimen: PBMCs, collected after nivolumab (anti-PD-1) treatment. The source is a person aged 40-85 years with oral cavity squamous cell carcinoma. The CDR3 loop reads CASSFSSGANVLTF. The CDR3 DNA follows: TGTGCCAGCAGTTTTTCATCTGGGGCCAACGTCCTGACTTTC.